Below, 26 T cell receptor beta chains from the same sample are listed, as sequenced in a study of blood T cell repertoires in COVID-19. Some clones are missing from TCRdb's copy, which holds only in-frame ones; the method was immunoSEQ multiplex PCR. The sample carries roughly 260,000 clones, about nine tenths recorded once. Material: peripheral blood. The receptors here all came from a man aged 55 to 70 who had recovered from COVID-19.

This sequence joins TRBV5-1 and TRBJ1-1; TRBD1 aligns across 11 bases. Germline V CDR1 and CDR2: SGHRS, YFSETQ. The CDR3 length is 19 residues. Trimming took 4 bases from V and 3 from J; bases not matched to a gene: 17. The chain's CDR3 is CASSPRTGGFLGVYTEAFF. Here the CDR3 DNA reads TGCGCCAGCAGCCCGAGGACAGGGGGCTTCTTAGGAGTGTACACTGAAGCTTTCTTT.

The rearrangement uses TRBV5-4 and TRBJ2-1, with TRBD2 matching 7 bases. The germline gives CDR1 SGHNT, CDR2 YYREEE (reference sequence). The CDR3 is 13 amino acids. Germline trimming cut 1 base from V and 8 bases from J; bases unmatched to any gene: 3. This CDR3 is CASSLKAGYEQFF. The CDR3 coding sequence is TGTGCCAGCAGCTTGAAAGCGGGGTATGAGCAGTTCTTC.

V usage is TRBV14 and J usage is TRBJ1-2, with TRBD1 matching over 8 bases. V dropped 3 bases and J dropped 4; count of bases not matched to a gene: 1. There are 13 residues in the CDR3. Germline V gives CDR1 SGHDN, CDR2 FVKESK. CDR3 region: CASSHGQGYGYTF. CDR3 nucleotides: TGTGCCAGCAGCCACGGACAGGGCTATGGCTACACCTTC.

The chain has TRBV5-8 and TRBJ2-5; 9 bases map to TRBD1. Trimming cost V 5 bases and J 7 bases; bases outside gene matches: 12. This CDR3 spans 15 amino acids. From germline, CDR1 is SGHTS and CDR2 YDEGEE. The CDR3 loop reads CASSSTGQGRGTQYF. Written as DNA, the CDR3 is TGTGCCAGCAGTTCGACGGGACAGGGACGGGGGACCCAGTACTTC.

The chain links TRBV27 to TRBJ1-2; 7 bases are a match to TRBD1. The germline gives CDR1 MNHEY, CDR2 SMNVEV (reference sequence). The CDR3 sequence is 15 residues long. The V and J ends lost 5 bases and 2 bases, in that order; junction bases with no gene match: 8. The CDR3 region has the DNA TGTGCCAGCAGTAGATGGACAGGAGAAAACTATGGCTACACCTTC. This gives the protein CASSRWTGENYGYTF.

The CDR3, as DNA: TGCGCCAGCAGAAGTACAGGGCCGAGCACCTACGAGCAGTACTTC. Its protein product is CASRSTGPSTYEQYF. The genes are TRBV5-1 and TRBJ2-7; possibly TRBD1 for D (6 bases). Germline CDR1 is SGHRS and CDR2 is YFSETQ. The CDR3 sequence is 15 residues long. V lost 5 bases, J lost 2 bases, and 17 bases lay in between. Filled out from reference TRBV5-1 and TRBJ2-7, the complete variable domain reads KAGVTQTPRYLIKTRGQQVTLSCSPISGHRSVSWYQQTPGQGLQFLFEYFSETQRNKGNFPGRFSGRQFSNSRSEMNVSTLELGDSALYLCASRSTGPSTYEQYFGPGTRLTVT.

This sequence joins TRBV3-1 (or the pseudogene TRBV3-2) and TRBJ1-2; 10 bases are a match to TRBD1. Germline CDR1 LGHDT, CDR2 YNNKEL (reference sequence). The CDR3 length is 17 residues. V lost 2 bases and J lost 5; bases outside the gene matches: 11. The chain's CDR3 is CASSQRDRGPKEYGYTF. As DNA, the CDR3 is TGTGCCAGCAGCCAAAGGGACAGGGGCCCAAAAGAGTATGGCTACACCTTC.

J is TRBJ1-3 and V is TRBV3-1 (or the pseudogene TRBV3-2), with 12 bases matching TRBD1. In germline, CDR1 is LGHDT, CDR2 YNNKEL (reference sequence). The ends lost 1 base at V and 4 bases at J; junction bases unmatched: 5. This CDR3 comprises 17 residues. CDR3 DNA sequence: TGTGCCAGCAGCCAAGGGGGACAGGGGGCGCAAGGAAACACCATATATTTT. It translates to CASSQGGQGAQGNTIYF.

This clone came up once. The chain recombines TRBV18 with TRBJ2-3; 13 positions match TRBD2. The CDR3 extends over 18 amino acids. The germline V gene has CDR1 KGHSH and CDR2 LQKENI. The trim removed 2 bases at V and 2 bases at J, leaving 7 bases unmatched. The CDR3 protein is CASSPSTSGGRNTDTQYF. CDR3 DNA: TGTGCCAGCTCACCATCGACTAGCGGGGGGCGAAACACAGATACGCAGTATTTT.

The chain uses TRBV2 and TRBJ1-1; D gene unclear. This CDR3 has 13 residues. Germline V gene data show CDR1 as SNHLY and CDR2 as FYNNEI. Trimming removed 7 bases at V and 0 bases at J, with 9 bases between. In nucleotides, the CDR3 is TGTGCCAGCATTTCCACAGTGAACACTGAAGCTTTCTTT. Translating it yields CASISTVNTEAFF.

The rearrangement links TRBV7-2 to TRBJ2-7; TRBD1 matches 11 bases. Germline V gene sequence: CDR1 SGHTA, CDR2 FQGNSA. The CDR3 consists of 16 residues. V shed 5 bases and J 0 bases; nucleotides not matched to a gene: 6. The CDR3 coding sequence is TGTGCCAGCAGCCCAGGGACAGGGGGACACTCCTACGAGCAGTACTTC. This translates into CASSPGTGGHSYEQYF.

The V and J genes are TRBV2 and TRBJ1-5, with D possibly matching TRBD1 (5 bases). The V end was cut by 4 bases, the J end by 1 base, with 5 bases between. The CDR3 totals 13 residues. Germline CDR1 reads SNHLY; CDR2 reads FYNNEI. The CDR3 DNA is TGTGCCAGCAGTGGACAGAGCAATCAGCCCCAGCATTTT. Amino acids: CASSGQSNQPQHF.

This rearrangement joins TRBV9 to TRBJ2-1; D not resolved. V shed 0 bases and J shed 7 bases, with 14 bases lying between them. Per germline, CDR1 SGDLS and CDR2 YYNGEE. The CDR3 has 15 amino acids. CDR3 DNA sequence: TGTGCCAGCAGCGTAGGCGTTATTAGTTCGAATGAGCAGTTCTTC. It yields the protein CASSVGVISSNEQFF.

This chain connects TRBV3-1 (or the pseudogene TRBV3-2) to TRBJ2-6, with D hard to call. There are 17 residues in the CDR3. The germline CDR1 and CDR2 sequences are LGHDT and YNNKEL (reference sequence). The V end was cut by 0 bases, the J end by 0 bases, with 9 bases between. Here the CDR3 DNA reads TGTGCCAGCAGCCAAGAAACAATTGCCTCTGGGGCCAACGTCCTGACTTTC. It translates to CASSQETIASGANVLTF.

This chain's CDR3 is CASSFRAGNTDTQYF. DNA for the CDR3: TGCGCCAGCAGCTTCCGGGCAGGGAACACAGATACGCAGTATTTT. The chain joins TRBV5-1 to TRBJ2-3; possibly TRBD1 for D (5 bases). The germline V and J ends were trimmed by 2 bases and 2 bases, with 12 bases remaining between them. Germline lookup yields CDR1 SGHRS and CDR2 YFSETQ. The CDR3 contains 15 residues.

The chain couples TRBV7-9 to TRBJ2-5; D is perhaps TRBD1 (7 bases). CDR1 and CDR2 (germline): SEHNR, FQNEAQ (reference sequence). The V and J ends lost 4 bases and 4 bases respectively, with 25 bases between them. The CDR3 has 18 amino acids. CDR3 residues: CASSSGKRQGSAGETQYF. CDR3 coding DNA: TGTGCCAGCAGCTCGGGAAAGCGACAGGGTTCAGCGGGAGAGACCCAGTACTTC.

The V gene is TRBV19, the J gene TRBJ2-3; D might be TRBD2 (6 bases). This CDR3 spans 18 amino acids. V lost 6 bases and J 0 bases, leaving 22 bases between the germline ends. From germline, CDR1 is LNHDA and CDR2 SQIVND (reference sequence). CDR3 sequence (DNA): TGTGCCAGTAGCCGTAAACGGGGGACCCCCTATAGCACAGATACGCAGTATTTT. As protein: CASSRKRGTPYSTDTQYF.

The rearrangement uses TRBV7-9 and TRBJ2-7; TRBD2 might be the D (5 bases). This CDR3 spans 14 amino acids. V was trimmed by 3 bases and J by 5 bases, leaving 14 bases between them. From germline, CDR1 is SEHNR and CDR2 FQNEAQ (reference sequence). The CDR3 DNA sequence: TGTGCCAGCAGCTTGCGGGCCCGGTTTGACGAGCAGTACTTC. Translating it yields CASSLRARFDEQYF.

The CDR3 region is CASSPLGRTPYEAFF. CDR3 in DNA: TGTGCCAGCTCACCCCTTGGCAGGACACCCTATGAAGCTTTCTTT. This chain uses TRBV18 with TRBJ1-1; possibly TRBD1 for D (5 bases). CDR3 length: 15 amino acids. Germline-derived CDR1 and CDR2 are KGHSH and LQKENI. V dropped 3 bases and J dropped 7 bases, with 18 bases sitting between them.

There are a few counts of this clone. This chain's CDR3 is CASSNRTREQYF. In DNA form, the CDR3 reads TGTGCCAGCAGTAACAGGACTAGAGAGCAGTACTTC. V gene TRBV11-3 combines with J gene TRBJ2-7; TRBD2 matches 7 bases. The germline gives CDR1 SGHNT, CDR2 YENEEA. The CDR3 is 12 residues long. V shed 6 bases and J 7 bases; nucleotides not matched to a gene: 6.

This rearrangement joins TRBV29-1 to TRBJ2-1; TRBD2 agrees at 10 bases. Trimming cost V 4 bases and J 5 bases; bases outside gene matches: 8. This CDR3 comprises 15 residues. Germline CDR1 is SQVTM and CDR2 is ANQGSEA. CDR3 sequence: CSVAALAGVNNEQFF. Here the CDR3 DNA reads TGCAGCGTTGCAGCGCTAGCGGGGGTCAACAATGAGCAGTTCTTC.

The genes are TRBV21-1 and TRBJ2-2; whether TRBD1, the table's D call, matches the DNA was not checked. TRBV21-1 is classified as a pseudogene. This CDR3 has 16 amino acids. This chain's CDR3 is CASSRLGQGGTGELFF. CDR3 nucleotide sequence: TGTGCCAGCAGCCGACTGGGACAGGGGGGCACCGGGGAGCTGTTTTTT.

The chain is built from TRBV19 and TRBJ1-1; 8 nucleotides match TRBD1. V shed 7 bases and J 0 bases; nucleotides not matched to a gene: 7. The CDR3 is made up of 15 amino acids. Germline V gene lookup returns CDR1 LNHDA and CDR2 SQIVND (reference sequence). The CDR3: CASTQQGGVNTEAFF. The CDR3 DNA follows: TGTGCCAGTACCCAACAGGGGGGAGTGAACACTGAAGCTTTCTTT. The full variable domain, its missing parts supplied by reference TRBV19 and TRBJ1-1, is DGGITQSPKYLFRKEGQNVTLSCEQNLNHDAMYWYRQDPGQGLRLIYYSQIVNDFQKGDIAEGYSVSREKKESFPLTVTSAQKNPTAFYLCASTQQGGVNTEAFFGQGTRLTVV.

The rearrangement uses TRBV6-4 and TRBJ1-6; TRBD1 matches 7 bases. Germline CDR1 MRHNA, CDR2 SNTAGT. The CDR3 consists of 17 residues. Losses at the gene ends were 1 base for V and 7 bases for J; bases not matched to a gene: 10. CDR3 coding DNA: TGTGCCAGCAGTGACTTGAACCTACAGGGGATAAATTCACCCCTCCACTTT. Translated, it gives CASSDLNLQGINSPLHF.

V and J are TRBV2 and TRBJ2-3; 9 bases map to TRBD2. CDR3 length: 16 amino acids. CDR1 and CDR2 (germline): SNHLY, FYNNEI. Trimming at V came to 2 bases and at J to 5 bases, leaving 8 bases not matched to a gene. CDR3 sequence: CASSEIVGLARDTQYF. The CDR3 bases are TGTGCCAGCAGTGAAATCGTGGGACTAGCAAGAGATACGCAGTATTTT.

This clone was observed many times. V is TRBV6-1 and J is TRBJ2-3, with TRBD2 identical over 8 bases. With V trimmed by 0 bases and J by 0 bases, 2 bases remained unmatched. This CDR3 has 16 amino acids. Germline CDR1 reads MNHNS; CDR2 reads SASEGT. The DNA for the CDR3 is TGTGCCAGCAGTGAAGCGTGGACTAGCAGCACAGATACGCAGTATTTT. Translated, it gives CASSEAWTSSTDTQYF.